The 4 T cell receptor beta chains in this list originate from one sample, sequenced in a study of early T cells in non-severe SARS-CoV-2 infection. TCRdb re-called the 5' RACE reads through MiXCR, storing one row per CDR3 protein. The sample lists more than 40,000 distinct CDR3 sequences, roughly 7% occurring once. Sequenced sample: whole blood. These receptors originate from an adult who was a healthcare worker with PCR-confirmed SARS-CoV-2 infection or an uninfected control (not recorded which).

The table lists this clonotype with many counts. This chain joins TRBV28 and TRBJ1-6, with D perhaps TRBD1 (6 bases). This CDR3 comprises 15 residues. Trimming removed 2 bases at V and 7 bases at J, with 12 bases between. Germline lookup yields CDR1 MDHEN and CDR2 SYDVKM. DNA of the CDR3: TGTGCCAGCAGTTTACTCCGAGGGGGGAATTCACCCCTCCACTTT. It yields the protein CASSLLRGGNSPLHF.

This clonotype appeared many times. The gene calls are TRBV5-4 and TRBJ2-1; D is undetermined. Germline CDR1 reads SGHNT; CDR2 reads YYREEE (reference sequence). The germline V and J ends were trimmed by 1 base and 7 bases, with 6 bases remaining between them. The CDR3 runs to 12 residues. The CDR3 nucleotides read TGTGCCAGCAGCTTGCCTATGAATGAGCAGTTCTTC. The encoded protein is CASSLPMNEQFF.

This clonotype was seen a few times. The rearrangement joins TRBV7-9 to TRBJ2-1; unclear D gene. Germline CDR1 SEHNR, CDR2 FQNEAQ (reference sequence). Trimming stripped 2 bases from V and 8 bases from J, with 10 bases between. The length of the CDR3 is 13 residues. CDR3 in DNA: TGTGCCAGCAGCTTATCCTATGGGGATGAGCAGTTCTTC. It specifies CASSLSYGDEQFF.

V is TRBV2 and J is TRBJ2-6; unclear D gene. The CDR3 is 17 amino acids. Trimming cost V 0 bases and J 2 bases, with 11 bases left between them. Germline CDR1 SNHLY, CDR2 FYNNEI. The chain's CDR3 is CASSEALRTAGANVLTF. Written as DNA, the CDR3 is TGTGCCAGCAGTGAAGCGCTACGCACGGCTGGGGCCAACGTCCTGACTTTC.